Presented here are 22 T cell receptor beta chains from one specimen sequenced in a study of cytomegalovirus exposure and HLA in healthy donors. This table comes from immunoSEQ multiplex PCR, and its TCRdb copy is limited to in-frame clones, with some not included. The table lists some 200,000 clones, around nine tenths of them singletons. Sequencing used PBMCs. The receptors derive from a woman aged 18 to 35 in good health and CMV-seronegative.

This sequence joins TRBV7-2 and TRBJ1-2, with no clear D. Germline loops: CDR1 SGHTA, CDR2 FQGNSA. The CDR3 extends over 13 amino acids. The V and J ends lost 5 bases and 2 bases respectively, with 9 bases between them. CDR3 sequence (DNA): TGTGCCAGCAGCCCCAGAGGGAACTATGGCTACACCTTC. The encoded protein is CASSPRGNYGYTF.

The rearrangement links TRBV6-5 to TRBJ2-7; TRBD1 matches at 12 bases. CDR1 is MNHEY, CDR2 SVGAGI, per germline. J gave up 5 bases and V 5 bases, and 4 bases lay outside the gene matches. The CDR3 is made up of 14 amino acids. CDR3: CASSAGQGANEQYF. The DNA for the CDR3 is TGTGCCAGCAGTGCGGGACAGGGGGCAAACGAGCAGTACTTC.

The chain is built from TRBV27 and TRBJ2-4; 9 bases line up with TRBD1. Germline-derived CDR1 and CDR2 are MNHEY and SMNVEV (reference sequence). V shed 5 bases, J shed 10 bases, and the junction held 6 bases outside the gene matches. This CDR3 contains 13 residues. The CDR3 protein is CASSAGTGNIQYF. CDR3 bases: TGTGCCAGCAGTGCGGGGACAGGGAATATTCAGTACTTC.

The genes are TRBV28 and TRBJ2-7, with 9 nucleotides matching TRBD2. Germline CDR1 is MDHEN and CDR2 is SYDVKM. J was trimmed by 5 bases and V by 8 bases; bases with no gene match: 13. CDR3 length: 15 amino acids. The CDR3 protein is CASALAGEVMDEQYF. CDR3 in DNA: TGTGCCAGCGCATTAGCGGGAGAGGTTATGGACGAGCAGTACTTC.

The CDR3 spells CAWSVRRESSYEQYF. The CDR3 DNA reads TGTGCCTGGAGTGTGAGGCGGGAGTCCTCCTACGAGCAGTACTTC. J is TRBJ2-7 and V is TRBV30, with 7 nucleotides matching TRBD2. This CDR3 has 15 residues. With 0 bases clipped from V and 0 bases from J, the junction kept 5 bases outside the gene matches. The germline V gene has CDR1 GTSNPN and CDR2 SVGIG (reference sequence).

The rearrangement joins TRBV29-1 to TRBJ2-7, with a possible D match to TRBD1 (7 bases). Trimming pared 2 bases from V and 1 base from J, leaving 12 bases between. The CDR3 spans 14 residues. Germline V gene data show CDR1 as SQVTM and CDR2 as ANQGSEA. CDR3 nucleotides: TGCAGCGTTGAATCCAGGGGGGATTCCTACGAGCAGTACTTC. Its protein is CSVESRGDSYEQYF.

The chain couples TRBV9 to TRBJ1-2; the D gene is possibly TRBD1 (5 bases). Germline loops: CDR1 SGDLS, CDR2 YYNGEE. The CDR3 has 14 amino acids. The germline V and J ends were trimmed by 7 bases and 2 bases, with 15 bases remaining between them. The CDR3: CASSRGGPNYGYTF. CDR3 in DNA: TGTGCCAGCTCCCGGGGGGGTCCGAACTATGGCTACACCTTC.

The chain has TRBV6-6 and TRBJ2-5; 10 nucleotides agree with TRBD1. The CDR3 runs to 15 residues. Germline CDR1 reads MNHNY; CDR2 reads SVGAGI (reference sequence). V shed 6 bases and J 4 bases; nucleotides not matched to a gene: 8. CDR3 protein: CASSRQTGGVETQYF. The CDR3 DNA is TGTGCCAGCAGCCGCCAGACAGGGGGCGTAGAGACCCAGTACTTC.

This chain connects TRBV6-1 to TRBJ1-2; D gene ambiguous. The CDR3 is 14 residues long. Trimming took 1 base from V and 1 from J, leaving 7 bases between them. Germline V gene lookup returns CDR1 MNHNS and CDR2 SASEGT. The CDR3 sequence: CASSEGRYNYGYTF. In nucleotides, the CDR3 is TGTGCCAGCAGTGAAGGCAGATATAACTATGGCTACACCTTC.

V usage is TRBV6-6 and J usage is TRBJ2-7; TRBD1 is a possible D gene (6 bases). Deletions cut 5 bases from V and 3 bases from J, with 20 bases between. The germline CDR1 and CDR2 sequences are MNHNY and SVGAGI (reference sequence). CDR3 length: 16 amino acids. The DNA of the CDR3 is TGTGCCAGCAGTGCCAAAGGGGCAGGGGCACTCTACGAGCAGTACTTC. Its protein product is CASSAKGAGALYEQYF.

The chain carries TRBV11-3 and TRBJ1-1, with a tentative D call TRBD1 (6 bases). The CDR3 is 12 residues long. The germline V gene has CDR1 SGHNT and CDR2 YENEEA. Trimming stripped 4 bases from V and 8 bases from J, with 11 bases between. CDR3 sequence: CASSSMTGEAFF. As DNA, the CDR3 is TGTGCCAGCAGCTCAATGACAGGAGAAGCTTTCTTT.

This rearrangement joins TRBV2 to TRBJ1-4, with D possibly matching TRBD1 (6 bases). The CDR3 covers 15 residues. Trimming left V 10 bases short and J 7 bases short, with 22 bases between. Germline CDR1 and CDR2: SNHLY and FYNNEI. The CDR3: CAITWGRGRPEKLFF. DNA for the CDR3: TGTGCCATCACGTGGGGCAGGGGCCGCCCTGAAAAACTGTTTTTT. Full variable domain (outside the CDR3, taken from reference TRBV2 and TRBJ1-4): EPEVTQTPSHQVTQMGQEVILRCVPISNHLYFYWYRQILGQKVEFLVSFYNNEISEKSEIFDDQFSVERPDGSNFTLKIRSTKLEDSAMYFCAITWGRGRPEKLFFGSGTQLSVL.

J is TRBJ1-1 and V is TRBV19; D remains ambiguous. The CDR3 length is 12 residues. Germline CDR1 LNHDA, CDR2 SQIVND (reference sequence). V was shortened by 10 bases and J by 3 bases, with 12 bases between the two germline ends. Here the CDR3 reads CATEARHTEAFF. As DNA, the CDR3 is TGTGCCACCGAGGCCCGACACACTGAAGCTTTCTTT.

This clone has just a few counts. In DNA, the CDR3 is TGTGCCAGCAGTGAAGGGCTGATATATGGCTACACCTTC. Translated, it gives CASSEGLIYGYTF. This chain joins TRBV6-1 and TRBJ1-2; D gene uncertain. Germline-derived CDR1 and CDR2 are MNHNS and SASEGT. This CDR3 spans 13 amino acids. V gave up 1 base and J gave up 5 bases, with 8 bases separating them.

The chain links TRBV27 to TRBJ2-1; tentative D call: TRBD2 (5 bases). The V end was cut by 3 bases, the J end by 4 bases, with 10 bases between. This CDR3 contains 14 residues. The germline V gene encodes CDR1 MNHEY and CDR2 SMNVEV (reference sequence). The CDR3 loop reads CASSFLASYNEQFF. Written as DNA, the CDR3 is TGTGCCAGCAGTTTTCTAGCATCTTACAATGAGCAGTTCTTC.

The CDR3 nucleotides are TGTGCCAGCGGAAGGACAGGGGGAAGGCCAGCGAACAATCAGCCCCAGCATTTT. Protein: CASGRTGGRPANNQPQHF. The chain combines TRBV21-1 with TRBJ1-5; the D segment call TRBD1 is taken from the table without a DNA check. TRBV21-1 has pseudogene status. CDR3 length: 18 amino acids.

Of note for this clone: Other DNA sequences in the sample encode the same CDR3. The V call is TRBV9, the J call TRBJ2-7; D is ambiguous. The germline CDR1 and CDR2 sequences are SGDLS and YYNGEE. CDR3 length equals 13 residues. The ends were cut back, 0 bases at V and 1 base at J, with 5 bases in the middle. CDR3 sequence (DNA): TGTGCCAGCAGCGTAGGCGGATCCTACGAGCAGTACTTC. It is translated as CASSVGGSYEQYF.

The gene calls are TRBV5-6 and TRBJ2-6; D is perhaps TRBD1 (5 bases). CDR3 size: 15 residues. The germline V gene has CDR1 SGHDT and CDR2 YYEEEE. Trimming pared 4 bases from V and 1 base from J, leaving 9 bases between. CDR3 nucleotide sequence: TGTGCCAGCAGCCTCAGGGTTTCTGGGGCCAACGTCCTGACTTTC. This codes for CASSLRVSGANVLTF.

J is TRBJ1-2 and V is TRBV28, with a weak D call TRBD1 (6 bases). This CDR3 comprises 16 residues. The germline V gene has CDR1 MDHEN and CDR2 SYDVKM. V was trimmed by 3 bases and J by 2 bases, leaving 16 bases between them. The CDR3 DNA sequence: TGTGCCAGCAGTTTTGGGAGCGAACAGGGAAACTATGGCTACACCTTC. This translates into CASSFGSEQGNYGYTF.

Written as DNA, the CDR3 is TGTGCCAGCAGTGCCGAGCGGGAGACAGATACGCAGTATTTT. Its protein product is CASSAERETDTQYF. The rearrangement joins TRBV6-1 to TRBJ2-3; the match to TRBD2 covers 8 bases. Trimming removed 4 bases from V and 3 bases from J; junction bases left unmatched: 3. Germline V gene lookup returns CDR1 MNHNS and CDR2 SASEGT. This CDR3 comprises 14 residues.

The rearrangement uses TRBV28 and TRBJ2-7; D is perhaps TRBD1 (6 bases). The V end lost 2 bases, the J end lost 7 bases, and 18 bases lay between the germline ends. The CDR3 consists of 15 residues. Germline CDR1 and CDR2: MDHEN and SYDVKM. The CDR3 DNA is TGTGCCAGCAGTTTAATAGGGCAGGGGAAAAGGGAGCAGTACTTC. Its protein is CASSLIGQGKREQYF.

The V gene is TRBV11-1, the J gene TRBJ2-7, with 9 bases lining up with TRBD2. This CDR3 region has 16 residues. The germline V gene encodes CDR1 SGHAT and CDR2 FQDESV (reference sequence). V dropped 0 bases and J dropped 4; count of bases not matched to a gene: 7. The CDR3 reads CASSLAPGLAAYEQYF. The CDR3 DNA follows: TGTGCCAGCAGCTTAGCCCCGGGACTAGCTGCGTACGAGCAGTACTTC.